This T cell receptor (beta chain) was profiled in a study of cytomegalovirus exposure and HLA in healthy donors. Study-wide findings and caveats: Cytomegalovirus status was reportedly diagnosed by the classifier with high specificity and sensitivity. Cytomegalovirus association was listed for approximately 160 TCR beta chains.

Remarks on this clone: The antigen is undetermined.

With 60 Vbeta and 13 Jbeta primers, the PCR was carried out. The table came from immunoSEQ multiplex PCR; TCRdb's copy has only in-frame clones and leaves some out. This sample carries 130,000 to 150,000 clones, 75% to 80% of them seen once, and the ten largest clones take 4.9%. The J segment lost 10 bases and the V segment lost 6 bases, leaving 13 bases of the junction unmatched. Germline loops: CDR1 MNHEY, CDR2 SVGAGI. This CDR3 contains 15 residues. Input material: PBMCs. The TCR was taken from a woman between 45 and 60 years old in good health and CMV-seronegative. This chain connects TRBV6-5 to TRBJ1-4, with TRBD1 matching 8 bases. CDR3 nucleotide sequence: TGTGCCAGCAGCGTTTCCGGGACAGGTATCGGAAAACTGTTTTTT. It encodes CASSVSGTGIGKLFF.